This T cell receptor beta chain is from a study of blood T cells in healthy people across ages. Regarding the study as a whole: Researchers judged that diversity estimates from one million T cells fell short of true values.

This CDR3 region has 16 residues. Germline CDR1 reads LGHNA; CDR2 reads YSLEER. The J segment lost 4 bases and the V segment lost 0 bases, leaving 4 bases of the junction unmatched. PCR was performed a second time for about 6 to 12 cycles using a sample-barcoded 5' primer and a J-beta primer mix. TCRdb called the 5' RACE reads again in MiXCR, with one record for every CDR3 protein. The repertoire holds 630,000 or so distinct CDR3 sequences, about 34% seen once, with 15% in the top ten. Each sample used at least 7 million PBMCs. A minimum of 5 micrograms of total RNA was extracted per sample. To note about this clonotype: The antigen remains unidentified.

Sequencing was carried out using blood. The chain uses TRBV4-3 and TRBJ1-3, with 9 bases fitting TRBD1. The sequence was collected from a woman of 80 years or more in good health. The CDR3 nucleotides read TGCGCCAGCAGCCAAGATACAGGGGGCGAGGGAAACACCATATATTTT. This encodes CASSQDTGGEGNTIYF.